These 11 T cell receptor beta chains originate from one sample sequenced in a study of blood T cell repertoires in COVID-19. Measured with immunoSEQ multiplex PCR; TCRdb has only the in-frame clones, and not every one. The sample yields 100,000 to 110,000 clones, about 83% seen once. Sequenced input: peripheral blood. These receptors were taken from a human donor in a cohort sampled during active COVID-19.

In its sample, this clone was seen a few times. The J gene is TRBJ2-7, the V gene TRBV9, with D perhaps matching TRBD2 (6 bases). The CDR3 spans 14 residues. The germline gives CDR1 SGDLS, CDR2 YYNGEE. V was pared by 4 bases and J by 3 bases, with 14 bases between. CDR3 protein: CASSPRDGGYEQYF. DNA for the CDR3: TGTGCCAGCAGCCCCCGGGACGGGGGCTACGAGCAGTACTTC.

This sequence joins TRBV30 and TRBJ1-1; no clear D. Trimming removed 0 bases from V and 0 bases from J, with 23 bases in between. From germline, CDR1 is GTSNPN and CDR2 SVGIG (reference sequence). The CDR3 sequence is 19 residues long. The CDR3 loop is CAWSVLFEFGGSMNTEAFF. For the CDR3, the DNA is TGTGCCTGGAGTGTCCTGTTTGAATTCGGCGGGAGCATGAACACTGAAGCTTTCTTT.

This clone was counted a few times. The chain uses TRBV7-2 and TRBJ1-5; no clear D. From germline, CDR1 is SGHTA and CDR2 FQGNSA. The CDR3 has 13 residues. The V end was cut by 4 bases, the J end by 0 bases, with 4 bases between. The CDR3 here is CASSSNSNQPQHF. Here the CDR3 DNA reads TGTGCCAGCAGCTCAAATAGCAATCAGCCCCAGCATTTT.

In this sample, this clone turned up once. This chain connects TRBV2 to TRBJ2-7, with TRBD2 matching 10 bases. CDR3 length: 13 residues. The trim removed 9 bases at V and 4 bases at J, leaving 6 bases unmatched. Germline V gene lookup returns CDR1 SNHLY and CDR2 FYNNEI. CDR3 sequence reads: CASRGLARYEQYF. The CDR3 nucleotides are TGTGCCAGTAGGGGACTAGCGCGTTACGAGCAGTACTTC.

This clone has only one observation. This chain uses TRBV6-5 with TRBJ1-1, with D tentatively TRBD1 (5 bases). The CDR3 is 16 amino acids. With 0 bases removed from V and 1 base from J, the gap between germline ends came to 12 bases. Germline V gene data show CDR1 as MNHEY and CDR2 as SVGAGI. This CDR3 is CASSYSRQGPNTEAFF. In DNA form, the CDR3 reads TGTGCCAGCAGTTACTCGCGGCAGGGCCCGAACACTGAAGCTTTCTTT.

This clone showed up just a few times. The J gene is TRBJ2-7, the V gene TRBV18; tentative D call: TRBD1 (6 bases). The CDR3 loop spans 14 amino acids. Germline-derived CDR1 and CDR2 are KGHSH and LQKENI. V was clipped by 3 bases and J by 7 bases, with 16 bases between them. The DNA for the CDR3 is TGTGCCAGCTCACCTCGGGACATCGACGGGGAGCAGTACTTC. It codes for CASSPRDIDGEQYF.

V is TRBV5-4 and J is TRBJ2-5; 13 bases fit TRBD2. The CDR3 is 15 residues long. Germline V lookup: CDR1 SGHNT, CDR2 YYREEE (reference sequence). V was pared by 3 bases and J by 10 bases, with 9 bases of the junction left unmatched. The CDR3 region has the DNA TGTGCCAGCAGCTCCGGGACTAGCGGGGCCCGCGGCCAGTACTTC. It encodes CASSSGTSGARGQYF.

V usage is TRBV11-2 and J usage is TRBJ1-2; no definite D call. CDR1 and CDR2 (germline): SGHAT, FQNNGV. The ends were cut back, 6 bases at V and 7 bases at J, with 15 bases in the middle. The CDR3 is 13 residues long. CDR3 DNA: TGTGCCAGCAGACTCCCCCAGGAAGGTGGCTACACCTTC. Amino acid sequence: CASRLPQEGGYTF.

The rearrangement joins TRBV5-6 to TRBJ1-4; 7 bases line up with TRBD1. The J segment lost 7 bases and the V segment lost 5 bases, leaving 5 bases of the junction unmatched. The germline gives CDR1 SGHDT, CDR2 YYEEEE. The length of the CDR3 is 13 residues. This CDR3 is CASRPWDSEKLFF. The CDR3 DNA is TGTGCCAGCAGGCCTTGGGACAGTGAAAAACTGTTTTTT.

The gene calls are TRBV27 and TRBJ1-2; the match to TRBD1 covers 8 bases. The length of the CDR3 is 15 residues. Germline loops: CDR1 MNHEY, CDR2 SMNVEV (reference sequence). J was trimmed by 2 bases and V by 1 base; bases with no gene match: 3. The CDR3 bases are TGTGCCAGCAGTTTATATGGGACAGGAAACTATGGCTACACCTTC. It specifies CASSLYGTGNYGYTF.

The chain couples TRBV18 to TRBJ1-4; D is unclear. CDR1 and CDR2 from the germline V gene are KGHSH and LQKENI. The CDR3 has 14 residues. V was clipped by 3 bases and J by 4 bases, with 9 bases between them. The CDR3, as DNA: TGTGCCAGCTCACCCGTCGGGGTTAATGAAAAACTGTTTTTT. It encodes CASSPVGVNEKLFF.